One and the same sample provided the 32 T cell receptor beta chains below, sequenced in a study of spatial heterogeneity in lung cancer. Study-wide points: Tumor mutation counts were tracked by expanded intratumoral alpha and beta TCR counts.

Time point defined: sample taken at primary tumor resection. These TCRs are of unknown antigen specificity. TCRdb ran MiXCR on the 5' RACE reads and lists one entry per CDR3 protein. The sample lists about 11,000 distinct CDR3 sequences, roughly 13% occurring once. The source material was lung tumor tissue, sampled at surgery. The receptors here all came from a male donor with early-stage non-small cell lung cancer.

In its sample, this clonotype was seen a few times. V usage is TRBV5-5 and J usage is TRBJ2-7; 10 bases agree with TRBD1. Trimming took 4 bases from V and 7 from J; bases not matched to a gene: 14. This CDR3 is 16 amino acids long. In germline, CDR1 is SGHKS, CDR2 YYEKEE (reference sequence). CDR3 nucleotide sequence: TGTGCCAGCAGCAAGCTTCCGGGACAGGGGTCGGGAGAGCAGTACTTC. Residues: CASSKLPGQGSGEQYF. The entire variable domain, with the rest obtained from reference TRBV5-5 and TRBJ2-7, is as follows: DAGVTQSPTHLIKTRGQQVTLRCSPISGHKSVSWYQQVLGQGPQFIFQYYEKEERGRGNFPDRFSARQFPNYSSELNVNALLLGDSALYLCASSKLPGQGSGEQYFGPGTRLTVT.

In its sample, this clonotype was seen a few times. V is TRBV5-1 and J is TRBJ2-5; 10 bases match TRBD1. Losses at the gene ends were 2 bases for V and 3 bases for J; bases not matched to a gene: 4. This CDR3 has 15 amino acids. Germline V gene sequence: CDR1 SGHRS, CDR2 YFSETQ. As DNA, the CDR3 is TGCGCCAGCAGCTTTACCGGGACAGGGGAAGAGACCCAGTACTTC. The encoded protein is CASSFTGTGEETQYF.

This clonotype has more than one count but fewer than ten. The genes are TRBV19 and TRBJ2-7; no firm D call. Trimming shortened V by 9 bases and J by 0 bases, and 12 bases separated the two germline ends. This CDR3 region has 13 residues. CDR1 LNHDA and CDR2 SQIVND come from the germline V gene (reference sequence). CDR3 protein: CASSQRNSYEQYF. As DNA, the CDR3 is TGTGCCAGCTCACAGAGGAACTCCTACGAGCAGTACTTC. The full variable domain, with the rest looked up from reference TRBV19 and TRBJ2-7, is DGGITQSPKYLFRKEGQNVTLSCEQNLNHDAMYWYRQDPGQGLRLIYYSQIVNDFQKGDIAEGYSVSREKKESFPLTVTSAQKNPTAFYLCASSQRNSYEQYFGPGTRLTVT.

This clonotype was observed a few times. The CDR3 loop is CSVILSRRDANYGYTF. The CDR3 nucleotides are TGCAGCGTCATATTGTCGCGCAGAGACGCTAACTATGGCTACACCTTC. V and J are TRBV29-1 and TRBJ1-2; D not certain. The CDR3 is 16 amino acids. The V and J ends lost 6 bases and 0 bases respectively, with 20 bases between them. Germline CDR1 and CDR2: SQVTM and ANQGSEA.

In this sample, this clonotype turned up many times. This chain connects TRBV28 to TRBJ2-1, with TRBD2 as a possible D gene (7 bases). Trimming removed 3 bases at V and 7 bases at J, with 13 bases between. Germline V CDR1 and CDR2: MDHEN, SYDVKM. The CDR3 has 14 amino acids. CDR3 in DNA: TGTGCCAGCAGTTTCTTCGCGGGGGCGAATGAGCAGTTCTTC. Protein: CASSFFAGANEQFF.

V and J are TRBV28 and TRBJ2-3; D gene uncertain. The CDR3 has 15 amino acids. CDR1 and CDR2 (germline): MDHEN, SYDVKM. Trimming took off 5 bases at V and 0 bases at J, with 12 bases between the two ends. CDR3 sequence: CASSHGYISTDTQYF. The CDR3 DNA is TGTGCCAGCAGTCACGGCTACATTAGCACAGATACGCAGTATTTT. Based on the CDR3 plus reference TRBV28 and TRBJ2-3, the full variable domain is DVKVTQSSRYLVKRTGEKVFLECVQDMDHENMFWYRQDPGLGLRLIYFSYDVKMKEKGDIPEGYSVSREKKERFSLILESASTNQTSMYLCASSHGYISTDTQYFGPGTRLTVL.

This clonotype was seen many times. The V call is TRBV5-1, the J call TRBJ2-7, with D perhaps matching TRBD1 (6 bases). Germline lookup yields CDR1 SGHRS and CDR2 YFSETQ. Trimming pared 1 base from V and 2 bases from J, leaving 10 bases between. The CDR3 contains 14 residues. The CDR3 DNA is TGCGCCAGCAGCTTGTCACCAGGGGCCTACGAGCAGTACTTC. Residues: CASSLSPGAYEQYF. The full variable domain, with the rest looked up from reference TRBV5-1 and TRBJ2-7, is KAGVTQTPRYLIKTRGQQVTLSCSPISGHRSVSWYQQTPGQGLQFLFEYFSETQRNKGNFPGRFSGRQFSNSRSEMNVSTLELGDSALYLCASSLSPGAYEQYFGPGTRLTVT.

This clonotype has a count of ten or more. V is TRBV10-3 and J is TRBJ2-1; D ambiguous. Germline lookup yields CDR1 ENHRY and CDR2 SYGVKD. The CDR3 sequence is 12 residues long. V was shortened by 2 bases and J by 9 bases, with 8 bases between the two germline ends. For the CDR3, the DNA is TGTGCCATCAGTGAGGGGGTCGGTGAGCAGTTCTTC. It translates to CAISEGVGEQFF.

The V call is TRBV20-1, the J call TRBJ2-7, with D hard to call. Germline CDR1 is DFQATT and CDR2 is SNEGSKA (reference sequence). The length of the CDR3 is 13 residues. Trimming pared 4 bases from V and 2 bases from J, leaving 12 bases between. The DNA of the CDR3 is TGCAGTGCTATAAACCCAGGAACCTACGAGCAGTACTTC. Translating gives CSAINPGTYEQYF.

At least ten counts were recorded for this clonotype. This chain links TRBV7-6 with TRBJ1-3; D remains unclear. The CDR3 contains 16 residues. Trimming cost V 1 base and J 0 bases, with 10 bases left between them. Germline lookup yields CDR1 SGHVS and CDR2 FNYEAQ. CDR3 loop: CASSLEAGFSGNTIYF. The CDR3, as DNA: TGTGCCAGCAGCTTAGAGGCCGGGTTCTCTGGAAACACCATATATTTT.

This clonotype was detected many times. The rearrangement uses TRBV19 and TRBJ2-1; D is perhaps TRBD2 (5 bases). Deletions cut 5 bases from V and 0 bases from J, with 11 bases between. The CDR3 extends over 15 amino acids. Germline CDR1 reads LNHDA; CDR2 reads SQIVND (reference sequence). The CDR3 bases are TGTGCCAGTAGTTTGGGAGCCCTCTCCTACAATGAGCAGTTCTTC. Its translation is CASSLGALSYNEQFF.

The sample holds a few counts of this clonotype. The chain is built from TRBV10-3 and TRBJ1-6, with no clear D. The V and J ends lost 0 bases and 1 base respectively, with 7 bases between them. The CDR3 has 16 residues. Germline assignment: CDR1 ENHRY and CDR2 SYGVKD. The CDR3 loop is CAISESKGSYNSPLHF. CDR3 bases: TGTGCCATCAGTGAGTCCAAAGGATCCTATAATTCACCCCTCCACTTT.

The V call is TRBV3-1, the J call TRBJ2-1, with unresolved D. Trimming shortened V by 1 base and J by 3 bases, and 7 bases separated the two germline ends. This CDR3 contains 14 residues. Germline V gene data show CDR1 as LGHDT and CDR2 as YNNKEL (reference sequence). CDR3 loop: CASSQGPSYNEQFF. CDR3 nucleotide sequence: TGTGCCAGCAGCCAAGGGCCCAGCTACAATGAGCAGTTCTTC.

At least ten counts were recorded for this clonotype. This chain uses TRBV5-1 with TRBJ2-2, with D unresolved. The germline CDR1 and CDR2 sequences are SGHRS and YFSETQ. The V gene lost 1 base and the J gene lost 6 bases, with 10 bases spanning the gap. This CDR3 comprises 14 residues. In DNA form, the CDR3 reads TGCGCCAGCAGCTTGCAAGGGATGCCCGGGGAGCTGTTTTTT. It translates to CASSLQGMPGELFF.

The chain uses TRBV7-8 and TRBJ2-6; no reliable D call. V was clipped by 0 bases and J by 3 bases, with 0 bases between them. There are 13 residues in the CDR3. Germline CDR1 and CDR2: SGHVS and FQNEAQ. The CDR3 is CASSLAGANVLTF. In nucleotides, the CDR3 is TGTGCCAGCAGCTTAGCTGGGGCCAACGTCCTGACTTTC. The full variable domain, completed using reference TRBV7-8 and TRBJ2-6, is GAGVSQSPRYKVAKRGQDVALRCDPISGHVSLFWYQQALGQGPEFLTYFQNEAQLDKSGLPSDRFFAERPEGSVSTLKIQRTQQEDSAVYLCASSLAGANVLTFGAGSRLTVL.

This clonotype was counted at least ten times. This chain connects TRBV3-1 to TRBJ1-2; 11 bases match TRBD1. The CDR3 loop spans 16 amino acids. CDR1 and CDR2 from the germline V gene are LGHDT and YNNKEL (reference sequence). V shed 3 bases and J 6 bases; nucleotides not matched to a gene: 9. This chain's CDR3 is CASSHLRTGGWNGYTF. CDR3 nucleotide sequence: TGTGCCAGCAGCCATCTCCGGACAGGGGGCTGGAATGGCTACACCTTC.

This clonotype was observed many times. The chain carries TRBV28 and TRBJ2-7, with D unresolved. V shed 5 bases and J shed 6 bases, with 14 bases lying between them. This CDR3 is built from 13 residues. CDR1 is MDHEN and CDR2 is SYDVKM in the germline V gene. CDR3 sequence reads: CASSLAAGSEQYF. DNA for the CDR3: TGTGCCAGCAGTCTGGCAGCTGGGTCCGAGCAGTACTTC.

Ten or more counts support this clonotype. The CDR3 spells CASSSLTGVTGELFF. The CDR3 bases are TGTGCCAGCAGTTCGTTGACAGGGGTCACCGGGGAGCTGTTTTTT. The chain couples TRBV27 to TRBJ2-2; 8 bases fit TRBD1. The CDR3 contains 15 residues. Per germline, CDR1 MNHEY and CDR2 SMNVEV (reference sequence). Unmatched junction bases numbered 5, after V lost 4 bases and J lost 4 bases.

The gene calls are TRBV7-2 and TRBJ2-5; 13 bases line up with TRBD2. The CDR3 runs 16 residues. V was clipped by 1 base and J by 8 bases; unmatched bases: 7. Germline V gives CDR1 SGHTA, CDR2 FQGNSA. In DNA, the CDR3 is TGTGCCAGCAGCTTAGGGACTAGCGGGGGCATAAGCACCCAGTACTTC. Translating gives CASSLGTSGGISTQYF.

The chain is built from TRBV6-6 and TRBJ1-1, with D tentatively TRBD1 (5 bases). Between the trimmed V and J ends, which lost 2 bases and 3 bases, there was a span of 10 bases. From germline, CDR1 is MNHNY and CDR2 SVGAGI (reference sequence). The CDR3 is 14 amino acids. The CDR3 sequence is CASSYGGMYTEAFF. CDR3 nucleotide sequence: TGTGCCAGCAGTTACGGGGGGATGTACACTGAAGCTTTCTTT.

This clonotype was counted a few times. This sequence joins TRBV7-2 and TRBJ2-6, with a possible D match to TRBD1 (5 bases). Trimming cost V 10 bases and J 0 bases, with 16 bases left between them. Per germline, CDR1 SGHTA and CDR2 FQGNSA. The CDR3 is 16 amino acids. The CDR3 protein is CATPLTDISGANVLTF. The CDR3 DNA sequence: TGTGCCACTCCGCTGACGGACATCTCTGGGGCCAACGTCCTGACTTTC.

This clonotype has more than one count but fewer than ten. The CDR3 is CASGVGRGAVSYNEQFF. For the CDR3, the DNA is TGCGCCAGCGGCGTAGGACGGGGGGCCGTTTCCTACAATGAGCAGTTCTTC. This chain connects TRBV5-1 to TRBJ2-1; maybe TRBD2 (7 bases). Trimming removed 7 bases at V and 1 base at J, with 21 bases between. Germline V lookup: CDR1 SGHRS, CDR2 YFSETQ. CDR3 length: 17 residues.

This sequence joins TRBV9 and TRBJ1-5; D uncertain. Trimming took off 6 bases at V and 3 bases at J, with 10 bases between the two ends. Germline V gene data show CDR1 as SGDLS and CDR2 as YYNGEE. This CDR3 is 13 amino acids long. The CDR3: CASTVRANQPQHF. Here the CDR3 DNA reads TGTGCCAGCACGGTGAGGGCCAATCAGCCCCAGCATTTT.

The V and J genes are TRBV5-1 and TRBJ2-2; 9 positions agree with TRBD1. V lost 2 bases to trimming and J lost 0 bases; unmatched junction nucleotides: 5. The germline gives CDR1 SGHRS, CDR2 YFSETQ. The CDR3 is made up of 17 amino acids. The CDR3 region is CASSFLGQGPNTGELFF. DNA for the CDR3: TGCGCCAGCAGCTTCTTGGGACAGGGACCGAACACCGGGGAGCTGTTTTTT. Using reference TRBV5-1 and TRBJ2-2 for the parts outside the CDR3, the full variable domain is KAGVTQTPRYLIKTRGQQVTLSCSPISGHRSVSWYQQTPGQGLQFLFEYFSETQRNKGNFPGRFSGRQFSNSRSEMNVSTLELGDSALYLCASSFLGQGPNTGELFFGEGSRLTVL.

The CDR3 region has the DNA TGTGCCACCATGATGGACAGGGGAAATGAGCAGTTCTTC. Protein sequence: CATMMDRGNEQFF. The chain has TRBV2 and TRBJ2-1, with TRBD1 matching 9 bases. The CDR3 covers 13 residues. J lost 7 bases, V lost 10 bases, and 8 bases had no gene match. CDR1 and CDR2 from the germline V gene are SNHLY and FYNNEI.

This clonotype was counted many times. The CDR3 loop reads CASNYGAENTEAFF. CDR3 DNA sequence: TGTGCCAGCAACTACGGGGCGGAGAACACTGAAGCTTTCTTT. The chain recombines TRBV7-9 with TRBJ1-1; TRBD1 might be the D (5 bases). CDR3 size: 14 residues. CDR1 is SEHNR and CDR2 is FQNEAQ in the germline V gene (reference sequence). Trimming took 7 bases from V and 1 from J, leaving 13 bases between them.

In its sample, this clonotype was seen many times. V usage is TRBV20-1 and J usage is TRBJ1-5; no reliable D call. This CDR3 has 14 amino acids. Germline V gene lookup returns CDR1 DFQATT and CDR2 SNEGSKA (reference sequence). Trimming pared 3 bases from V and 0 bases from J, leaving 9 bases between. Written as DNA, the CDR3 is TGCAGTGCTAGCCCCATTTATAGCAATCAGCCCCAGCATTTT. It is translated as CSASPIYSNQPQHF.

Only a few counts were recorded for this clonotype. The rearrangement joins TRBV5-4 to TRBJ2-3; 8 nucleotides align to TRBD1. V lost 4 bases, J lost 1 base, and 5 bases stayed unmatched. This CDR3 spans 15 amino acids. Germline assignment: CDR1 SGHNT and CDR2 YYREEE (reference sequence). In DNA, the CDR3 is TGTGCCAGCAGCGCGGACAGGGCCCGCACAGATACGCAGTATTTT. Protein sequence: CASSADRARTDTQYF.

The chain couples TRBV18 to TRBJ1-5, with a weak D call TRBD1 (5 bases). The CDR3 is 15 residues long. The V gene lost 6 bases and the J gene lost 1 base, with 13 bases spanning the gap. Germline V gene data show CDR1 as KGHSH and CDR2 as LQKENI. The CDR3: CASSPAAGSNQPQHF. The CDR3, as DNA: TGTGCCAGCTCTCCCGCGGCAGGGAGCAATCAGCCCCAGCATTTT.

This clonotype has just a few counts. The chain carries TRBV7-2 and TRBJ1-2; no reliable D call. The CDR3 contains 12 residues. The germline V gene encodes CDR1 SGHTA and CDR2 FQGNSA. V lost 6 bases to trimming and J lost 8 bases, with 13 bases between them. CDR3 bases: TGTGCCAGCAGTTTTGCGGGGAAGGGCTACACCTTC. Its protein is CASSFAGKGYTF.

The V gene is TRBV11-2, the J gene TRBJ2-2; either TRBD1 or TRBD2 may fit D (5 bases each). In germline, CDR1 is SGHAT, CDR2 FQNNGV. There are 15 residues in the CDR3. V was cut by 5 bases and J by 6 bases, with 16 bases left in between. The CDR3 DNA is TGTGCCAGCAGCATCCGGGACCCACGCCCCGGGGAGCTGTTTTTT. Translated, it gives CASSIRDPRPGELFF.

The chain uses TRBV18 and TRBJ1-4; no firm D call. This CDR3 contains 15 residues. CDR1 is KGHSH and CDR2 is LQKENI in the germline V gene. V dropped 3 bases and J dropped 4 bases, with 12 bases sitting between them. CDR3 sequence (DNA): TGTGCCAGCTCACCCGGTGGAGGACTTAATGAAAAACTGTTTTTT. This encodes CASSPGGGLNEKLFF. The variable domain in full, completed from reference TRBV18 and TRBJ1-4, reads NAGVMQNPRHLVRRRGQEARLRCSPMKGHSHVYWYRQLPEEGLKFMVYLQKENIIDESGMPKERFSAEFPKEGPSILRIQQVVRGDSAAYFCASSPGGGLNEKLFFGSGTQLSVL.